Sequencing of this TCR beta chain was carried out in a study of CD8 T cells in ankylosing spondylitis. General study findings and limits: Reactive arthritis synovial fluid and blood previously showed some of these motif variants.

For this clonotype: The antigen is not known.

TCRdb processed the 5' RACE reads anew with MiXCR; each CDR3 protein has one entry. The sample has approximately 200,000 distinct CDR3 sequences, roughly 13% seen once. Germline V lookup: CDR1 MNHEY, CDR2 SMNVEV (reference sequence). Trimming took 3 bases from V and 7 from J; bases not matched to a gene: 2. CDR3 length equals 13 residues. The rearrangement links TRBV27 to TRBJ2-5, with TRBD1 matching 10 bases. The origin of this receptor is a male donor with ankylosing spondylitis or in good health (not recorded which). The sample comprised blood, either unsorted or a sorted T cell fraction (not recorded which). CDR3 protein: CASSLGTGVTQYF. CDR3 in DNA: TGTGCCAGCAGTTTGGGGACAGGGGTGACCCAGTACTTC.